One sample yielded the 11 T cell receptor beta chains listed below, sequenced in a study of a mutant IDH1 vaccine in newly diagnosed glioma (dated by TCRdb to the early 2020s). Their cognate antigens are unknown. The sample's time point label, decoded: week 47, end of study. A 20-mer mutant IDH1 peptide at 300 micrograms in Montanide made up each vaccine dose, which was injected subcutaneously together with topical imiquimod. Library preparation employed the immunoSEQ multiplex PCR assay. The table comes from immuneACCESS by way of TCRdb, which keeps in-frame sequences with V and J called. Part of the clones is missing from these tables; in studies checked, under half for an unresolved V gene and the rest for unknown reasons. The sample has 31,000 or so clones on record, 84% of them singletons. Clones ranked in the top ten supply under 30% of the sample. The sequencing here drew on PBMCs, taken from a glioma patient whose treatment included an IDH1 peptide vaccine. The receptors were gathered from a man younger than 40 with glioma.

A few counts support this clone. As DNA, the CDR3 is TGTGCCTGGAGTCCGTTCGCGGGGGCCCTTCTACCGTCGGCAGATACGCAGTATTTT. It is translated as CAWSPFAGALLPSADTQYF. This chain links TRBV30 with TRBJ2-3, with D perhaps TRBD2 (7 bases). The CDR3 spans 19 residues. CDR1 is GTSNPN, CDR2 SVGIG, per germline (reference sequence). Deletions cut 2 bases from V and 4 bases from J, with 28 bases between.

V usage is TRBV5-4 and J usage is TRBJ2-5; D is unresolved. The germline V gene encodes CDR1 SGHNT and CDR2 YYREEE (reference sequence). V was trimmed by 2 bases and J by 5 bases, leaving 10 bases between them. The CDR3 totals 13 residues. Written as DNA, the CDR3 is TGTGCCAGCAGCTTTCTAGGGATGGAGACCCAGTACTTC. This gives the protein CASSFLGMETQYF.

The rearrangement links TRBV9 to TRBJ2-3; weak D call: TRBD1 (6 bases). This CDR3 comprises 15 residues. Looked up from germline, CDR1 is SGDLS and CDR2 is YYNGEE. Trimming removed 0 bases from V and 4 bases from J, with 12 bases in between. CDR3 loop: CASSVVSGAPDTQYF. The DNA of the CDR3 is TGTGCCAGCAGCGTAGTTTCAGGGGCCCCAGATACGCAGTATTTT.

The chain's CDR3 is CASRRGGAGQPQHF. The CDR3 coding sequence is TGTGCCAGCAGACGGGGGGGGGCTGGACAGCCCCAGCATTTT. The rearrangement links TRBV7-8 to TRBJ1-5; possibly TRBD1 for D (6 bases). The CDR3 is 14 amino acids. Looked up from germline, CDR1 is SGHVS and CDR2 is FQNEAQ. The V end was cut by 6 bases, the J end by 7 bases, with 16 bases between.

For this clone: An end of the junction differs from the germline gene, which may be a read error. The CDR3, as DNA: TGCAGTGCTCGAGAAGAGACCCAGTACTTC. Its protein is CSAREETQYF. The chain combines TRBV20-1 with TRBJ2-5, with no clear D. Per the germline V gene, CDR1 is DFQATT and CDR2 is SNEGSKA (reference sequence). The CDR3 runs to 10 residues.

The chain has TRBV30 and TRBJ2-1; TRBD2 might be the D (7 bases). The V gene lost 4 bases and the J gene lost 4 bases, with 17 bases spanning the gap. From germline, CDR1 is GTSNPN and CDR2 SVGIG (reference sequence). The CDR3 totals 15 residues. CDR3 amino acids: CAWTAIGGVYNEQFF. The CDR3 DNA follows: TGTGCCTGGACCGCAATAGGGGGGGTTTACAATGAGCAGTTCTTC.

The rearrangement joins TRBV5-1 to TRBJ1-5; 12 bases map to TRBD1. Unmatched junction bases numbered 7, after V lost 5 bases and J lost 7 bases. Germline V CDR1 and CDR2: SGHRS, YFSETQ. The CDR3 extends over 15 amino acids. CDR3 sequence: CASSFTGTGGQPQHF. The CDR3 DNA reads as TGCGCCAGCAGTTTTACCGGGACAGGGGGCCAGCCCCAGCATTTT. Combining the CDR3 with reference TRBV5-1 and TRBJ1-5 gives the whole variable domain KAGVTQTPRYLIKTRGQQVTLSCSPISGHRSVSWYQQTPGQGLQFLFEYFSETQRNKGNFPGRFSGRQFSNSRSEMNVSTLELGDSALYLCASSFTGTGGQPQHFGDGTRLSIL.

J is TRBJ2-7 and V is TRBV25-1; 7 bases are shared with TRBD1. Germline-derived CDR1 and CDR2 are MGHDK and SYGVNS. The CDR3 has 11 residues. The CDR3: CACGQVYEQYF. DNA of the CDR3: TGTGCATGCGGACAGGTCTACGAGCAGTACTTC.

V is TRBV10-1 and J is TRBJ2-2; D unresolved. V gave up 8 bases and J gave up 4 bases, with 11 bases separating them. The CDR3 covers 13 residues. Germline lookup yields CDR1 WNHNN and CDR2 SYGVQD (reference sequence). The CDR3 bases are TGCGCCAGCCGCGACTTCTCCACCGGGGAGCTGTTTTTT. Protein: CASRDFSTGELFF.

The rearrangement uses TRBV25-1 and TRBJ2-5, with 7 bases identical to TRBD1. After removal of 2 bases from V and 3 bases from J, the junction contained 3 bases not matched to a gene. The CDR3 covers 14 residues. The germline gives CDR1 MGHDK, CDR2 SYGVNS. CDR3 DNA: TGTGCCAGCAGTGAAGCTGGGACAGAAGAGACCCAGTACTTC. This translates into CASSEAGTEETQYF.

CDR3 sequence reads: CASSLDPRQIVVLFF. As DNA, the CDR3 is TGCGCCAGCAGCTTGGATCCCCGACAGATTGTAGTGCTTTTCTTT. This sequence joins TRBV5-1 and TRBJ1-1, with D possibly being TRBD1 (5 bases). Between the trimmed V and J ends, which lost 0 bases and 13 bases, there was a span of 22 bases. Germline loops: CDR1 SGHRS, CDR2 YFSETQ. The length of the CDR3 is 15 residues. Variable domain in full (rest from reference TRBV5-1 and TRBJ1-1): KAGVTQTPRYLIKTRGQQVTLSCSPISGHRSVSWYQQTPGQGLQFLFEYFSETQRNKGNFPGRFSGRQFSNSRSEMNVSTLELGDSALYLCASSLDPRQIVVLFFGQGTRLTVV.